This T cell receptor beta chain originates from a study of T cell responses to AZD1222 COVID-19 vaccine (dated by TCRdb to about 2021). With regard to the full study: TCR sequencing was performed for roughly 250 trial participants, of whom about 200 were given two doses of AZD1222 and some 25 were given two doses of MenACWY control vaccine. Enrollment into the trials was organized by age into subgroups of 18-55, 56-69 and 70-plus years, and those subgroups contained roughly 150, 30 and 60 TCR-sequenced participants, respectively.

Concerning this clone itself: Its antigen is still unknown. Base qualities were left out, and no much larger clone turns up one base away.

The CDR3 regions of human TCRbeta chains were subjected to immunosequencing. For the original study's pipeline: Repertoire TCRs were matched against a reference library of SARS-CoV-2-specific TCRs generated with the MIRA antigen-specificity platform. Breadth meant the fraction of unique TCRs that were SARS-CoV-2-associated, whereas depth meant the fraction of total T cells that were SARS-CoV-2-associated. Using the MIRA data, every spike-specific TCR was mapped to the spike region that the TCR reacted to and assigned to either a CD4 or a CD8 class. Log10-transformed breadth and depth values were compared by one-way ANOVA with Sidak's multiple comparisons tests. The source is immuneACCESS, and TCRdb retained only in-frame sequences with V and J called. Part of the clones is not carried over; for the studies checked, unresolved V genes explain less than half of this, and the remainder is unexplained. V, J and clone size were drawn from that table, and D and trimming were deduced from the DNA. This sample comprises 120,000 or so clones, around 93% of them detected only once. The ten most abundant clones make up 5% of the sample.

This specimen's time point label, interpreted: about 28 days (+/-7) after the second vaccine dose. Because spike-specific TCR depth and breadth did not differ between the two schedules, AZD1222 recipients who got a second dose at roughly 4 weeks were pooled with those who got a second dose at roughly 12 weeks. Vaccinee samples were obtained from the UK trials COV001 and COV002, which included a single-blind randomized controlled phase 2/3 trial of AZD1222 (ChAdOx1 nCoV-19) in healthy adults. For TCRbeta chain sequencing, PBMC samples from trial participants were taken at day 0 and at day 28 after the second dose. Results the study describes overall, beyond this receptor: Spike-specific TCR breadth and depth rose significantly after two AZD1222 doses compared with day 0 and with MenACWY recipients. Reportedly, almost half of the unique spike-specific TCRs recognized epitopes lying outside the regions that are mutated in the B.1.351 and B.1.1.7 variants. The 56-69-year group was small, and its depth increase did not reach significance, likely because of low power. Only 5 to 7 AZD1222 recipients were SARS-CoV-2 seropositive at baseline, limiting conclusions about previously exposed vaccinees. Participants were mostly white British and included more females than males, and it was suggested by the authors that clonal diversity may have been underestimated. Vaccine-associated CD4 TCRs spanned the whole spike protein, with dominant responses in regions 160-218 and 743-854. Because no day 14 peak-response samples were available, the repertoires could be characterized only after the peak T cell response.

This specimen was peripheral blood, taken 28 days after the second AZD1222 dose. The TCR originated in an adult who received the AZD1222 COVID-19 vaccine.

The DNA is TGCGCCAGCAGCCAGCGGGCCGGAATCACCGGGGAGCTGTTTTTT. It specifies CASSQRAGITGELFF. The rearranged chain carries TRBV4-3 and TRBJ2-2, and TRBD2 may be the D gene, going by 5 matching bases. From a lookup of the germline V gene, CDR1 and CDR2 are LGHNA and YSLEER. From its cysteine to its phenylalanine, the CDR3 spans 15 amino acids. CDR3 DNA is the only sequence kept; it has 45 bases, read in frame from the first base. V is pared back by 3 bases and J by 4 bases, with 12 bases lying between the germline termini.